These T cell receptor beta chains were read from a single sample in a study of cytomegalovirus exposure and HLA in healthy donors. The method was immunoSEQ multiplex PCR; TCRdb's version includes in-frame clones alone and lacks a portion of them. The sample lists around 280,000 clones, around nine tenths seen once, with more than 2% in the top ten. Specimen: PBMCs. The receptor set was obtained from a woman younger than 35 in good health and CMV-seronegative. The conserved cysteine and the conserved F or W are not part of the CDR3 here. Each record gives: V gene, J gene, CDR3 protein.

v_call: TRBV27
j_call: TRBJ1-6
cdr3_aa: ASSLYGTGGGSPLH

v_call: TRBV14
j_call: TRBJ1-2
cdr3_aa: ASSQSRASSGYT

v_call: TRBV7-9
j_call: TRBJ1-6
cdr3_aa: ASSPTLDGGNSPLH

v_call: TRBV5-1
j_call: TRBJ1-1
cdr3_aa: ASRTWATGGVNTEAF

v_call: TRBV27
j_call: .
cdr3_aa: ASNSGDNPYEQY

v_call: TRBV18
j_call: TRBJ1-3
cdr3_aa: ASSPRGGFTGNTIY

v_call: TRBV11-1
j_call: TRBJ2-7
cdr3_aa: ASSEWDSYEQY

v_call: TRBV30
j_call: TRBJ2-7
cdr3_aa: AWSVLGQGAHEQY

v_call: TRBV11-2
j_call: TRBJ2-1
cdr3_aa: ASSFSGGPGNEQF

v_call: TRBV7-9
j_call: TRBJ2-2
cdr3_aa: ASSLDRGGFGNGELF

v_call: TRBV5-4
j_call: TRBJ2-3
cdr3_aa: ASRDRAGGDTQY

v_call: TRBV13
j_call: TRBJ2-3
cdr3_aa: ASSPTGSSESTQY

v_call: TRBV7-9
j_call: TRBJ1-2
cdr3_aa: ASSLVAGVGYT

v_call: TRBV11-2
j_call: TRBJ2-3
cdr3_aa: ASSPHTDTQY

v_call: TRBV5-6
j_call: TRBJ1-2
cdr3_aa: ASSLGGRTGQYGYT

v_call: TRBV6-1
j_call: TRBJ2-1
cdr3_aa: ASSWRGAAYNEQF

v_call: TRBV5-1
j_call: TRBJ2-6
cdr3_aa: ASSRAGTRVSGANVLT

v_call: TRBV2
j_call: TRBJ1-1
cdr3_aa: ASSERLTEAF

v_call: TRBV5-6
j_call: TRBJ2-1
cdr3_aa: ASSKTSGGRNEQF

v_call: TRBV10-1
j_call: TRBJ2-2
cdr3_aa: ASSTGTGNTGELF

v_call: TRBV10-3
j_call: TRBJ2-2
cdr3_aa: AISESSGGEQVGELF

v_call: TRBV5-6
j_call: TRBJ1-2
cdr3_aa: ASSPGQGAKSNYGYT

v_call: TRBV4-1
j_call: TRBJ1-1
cdr3_aa: ASSQGDRANTEAF

v_call: TRBV18
j_call: TRBJ2-5
cdr3_aa: ASSPTRGWSQETQY

v_call: TRBV5-1
j_call: TRBJ2-7
cdr3_aa: ASSETSTGPTYEQY

v_call: TRBV19
j_call: TRBJ1-5
cdr3_aa: AGSRGGNQPQH

v_call: TRBV2
j_call: TRBJ1-5
cdr3_aa: ASRGRTGGEVSNQPQH

v_call: TRBV5-1
j_call: TRBJ2-3
cdr3_aa: ASSRGTGARTTPTSLSTDTQY

v_call: TRBV6-5
j_call: TRBJ1-2
cdr3_aa: ASSYSRQTNYGYT

v_call: TRBV4-1
j_call: TRBJ1-1
cdr3_aa: ASSQEGHRGRSWEAF

v_call: TRBV5-4
j_call: TRBJ2-2
cdr3_aa: ASSPRLAGNTGELF

v_call: TRBV10-3
j_call: TRBJ1-6
cdr3_aa: AISERGTGDSPLH

v_call: TRBV19
j_call: TRBJ1-3
cdr3_aa: ASSTSTLLQRNTIY

v_call: TRBV28
j_call: TRBJ1-3
cdr3_aa: ASSPGQDNTIY

v_call: TRBV10-3
j_call: TRBJ2-7
cdr3_aa: AISEGLAGGAYEQY

v_call: TRBV6-8
j_call: TRBJ2-5
cdr3_aa: ASSRDSQETQY

v_call: TRBV5-6
j_call: TRBJ2-2
cdr3_aa: ASSSYSGGATGELF

v_call: TRBV19
j_call: TRBJ1-6
cdr3_aa: ASSIRGNSPLH

v_call: TRBV30
j_call: TRBJ2-3
cdr3_aa: AWSGLAGTATQY

v_call: TRBV10-2
j_call: TRBJ2-5
cdr3_aa: AAGSQETQY

v_call: TRBV25-1
j_call: TRBJ1-1
cdr3_aa: ASSAKGGMNTEAF

v_call: TRBV5-4
j_call: TRBJ2-1
cdr3_aa: ASSYPERPAGNEQF

v_call: TRBV5-1
j_call: TRBJ2-1
cdr3_aa: ASSLGDLPNEQF

v_call: TRBV27
j_call: TRBJ2-1
cdr3_aa: ASSSGLAGNTYNEQF

v_call: TRBV18
j_call: TRBJ1-2
cdr3_aa: ASSPRGSNNYGYT

v_call: TRBV5-4
j_call: TRBJ1-4
cdr3_aa: ASSFGQTGEKLF

v_call: TRBV9
j_call: TRBJ1-1
cdr3_aa: ASSVAEGVGNTEAF

v_call: TRBV6-1
j_call: TRBJ1-6
cdr3_aa: ASSPQDSYSPLH

v_call: TRBV5-4
j_call: TRBJ2-1
cdr3_aa: ASSATAGHNEQF

v_call: TRBV19
j_call: TRBJ2-5
cdr3_aa: ASSSRTGQETQY

v_call: TRBV7-9
j_call: TRBJ2-1
cdr3_aa: ASPGTSGGDYNEQF

v_call: TRBV7-2
j_call: TRBJ2-7
cdr3_aa: ASSLAAGSRTYEQY

v_call: TRBV11-3
j_call: TRBJ2-7
cdr3_aa: ASSPGVNEQY

v_call: TRBV15
j_call: TRBJ1-1
cdr3_aa: ATRFSATEAF

v_call: TRBV5-1
j_call: TRBJ1-2
cdr3_aa: ASSLDRVYDYGYT

v_call: TRBV9
j_call: TRBJ1-5
cdr3_aa: ASSVGGLSNQPQH

v_call: TRBV19
j_call: TRBJ2-7
cdr3_aa: ASSLGGGGYEQY